This T cell receptor beta chain is from a study of blood T cell repertoires in COVID-19. For the study at large: From the United States, Italy and Spain came samples of acute and convalescent COVID-19.

Clinical history reported by participants formed the basis on which cohorts were assigned. Trimming at V came to 5 bases and at J to 3 bases, leaving 8 bases not matched to a gene. Germline V CDR1 and CDR2: MNHEY, SVGAGI. The CDR3 extends over 15 amino acids. Produced via immunoSEQ multiplex PCR; TCRdb's table is partial and in-frame only. This sample has 250,000 or so clones, with about nine tenths found just once. Sample: PBMCs or T cells enriched from blood (not recorded which). The chain is built from TRBV6-5 and TRBJ2-3; the match to TRBD2 covers 7 bases. The TCR originated in a woman aged 40-49 years with acute COVID-19. CDR3 coding DNA: TGTGCCAGCAGTCTCGGTGGCGGGGGAACAGATACGCAGTATTTT. Amino acid sequence: CASSLGGGGTDTQYF.